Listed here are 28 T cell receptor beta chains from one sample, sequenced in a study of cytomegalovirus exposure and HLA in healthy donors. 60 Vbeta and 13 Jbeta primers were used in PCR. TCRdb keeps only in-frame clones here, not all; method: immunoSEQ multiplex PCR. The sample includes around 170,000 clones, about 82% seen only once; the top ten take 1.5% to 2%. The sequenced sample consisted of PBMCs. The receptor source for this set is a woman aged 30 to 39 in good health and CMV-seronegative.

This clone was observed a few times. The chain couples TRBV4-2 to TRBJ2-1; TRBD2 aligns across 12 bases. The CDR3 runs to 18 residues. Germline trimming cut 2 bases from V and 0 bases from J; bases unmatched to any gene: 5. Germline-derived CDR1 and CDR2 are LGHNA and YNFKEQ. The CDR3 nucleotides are TGTGCCAGCAGCCAACGGCTAGCGGGGGGGCTCTCCTACAATGAGCAGTTCTTC. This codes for CASSQRLAGGLSYNEQFF.

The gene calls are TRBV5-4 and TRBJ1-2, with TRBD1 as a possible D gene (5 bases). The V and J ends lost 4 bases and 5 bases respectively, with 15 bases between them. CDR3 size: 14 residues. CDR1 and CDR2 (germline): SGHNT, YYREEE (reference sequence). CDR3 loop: CASSATGTEYGYTF. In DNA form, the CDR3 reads TGTGCCAGCAGCGCTACCGGGACTGAATATGGCTACACCTTC.

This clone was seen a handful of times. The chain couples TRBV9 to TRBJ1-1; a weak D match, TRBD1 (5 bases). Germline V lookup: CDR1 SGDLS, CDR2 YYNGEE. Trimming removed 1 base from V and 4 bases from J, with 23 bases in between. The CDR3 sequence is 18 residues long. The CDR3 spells CASSVNFPTGETGTEAFF. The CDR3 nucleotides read TGTGCCAGCAGCGTAAATTTTCCTACGGGGGAGACGGGCACTGAAGCTTTCTTT.

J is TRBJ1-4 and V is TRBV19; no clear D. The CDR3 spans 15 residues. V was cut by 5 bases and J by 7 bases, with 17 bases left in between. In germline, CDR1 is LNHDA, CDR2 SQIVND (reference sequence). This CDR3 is CASSLHLGRGEKLFF. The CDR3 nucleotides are TGTGCCAGTAGTCTGCACTTGGGCCGGGGTGAAAAACTGTTTTTT.

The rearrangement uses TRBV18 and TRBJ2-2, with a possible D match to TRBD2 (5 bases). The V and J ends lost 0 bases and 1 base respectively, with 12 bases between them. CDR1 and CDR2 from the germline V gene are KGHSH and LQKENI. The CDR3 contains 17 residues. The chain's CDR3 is CASSPPAGGLNTGELFF. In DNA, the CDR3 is TGTGCCAGCTCACCACCTGCGGGCGGGCTGAACACCGGGGAGCTGTTTTTT.

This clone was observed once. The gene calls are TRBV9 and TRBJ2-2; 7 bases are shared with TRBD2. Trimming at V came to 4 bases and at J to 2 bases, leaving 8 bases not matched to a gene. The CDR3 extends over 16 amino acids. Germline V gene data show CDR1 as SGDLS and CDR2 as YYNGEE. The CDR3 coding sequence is TGTGCCAGCAGCTTATTAAGCGGGATTAACACCGGGGAGCTGTTTTTT. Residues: CASSLLSGINTGELFF.

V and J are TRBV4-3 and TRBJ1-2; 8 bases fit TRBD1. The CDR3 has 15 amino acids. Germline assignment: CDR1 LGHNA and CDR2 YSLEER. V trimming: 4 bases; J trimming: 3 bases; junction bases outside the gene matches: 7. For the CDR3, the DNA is TGCGCCAGCAGCCGCGGTACAGGGGGGGACTATGGCTACACCTTC. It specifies CASSRGTGGDYGYTF.

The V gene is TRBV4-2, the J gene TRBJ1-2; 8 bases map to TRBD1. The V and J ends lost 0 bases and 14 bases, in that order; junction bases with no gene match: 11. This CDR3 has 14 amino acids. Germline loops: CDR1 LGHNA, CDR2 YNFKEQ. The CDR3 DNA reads TGTGCCAGCAGCCAAGATGGTAGCCAGGGGGCATTTACCTTC. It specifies CASSQDGSQGAFTF.

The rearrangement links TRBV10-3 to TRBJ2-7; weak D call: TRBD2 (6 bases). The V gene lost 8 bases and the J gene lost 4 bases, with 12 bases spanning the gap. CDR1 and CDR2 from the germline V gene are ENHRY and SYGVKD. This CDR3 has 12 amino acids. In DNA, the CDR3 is TGTGCCATCCACGGGACTGAGTACGAGCAGTACTTC. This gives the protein CAIHGTEYEQYF.

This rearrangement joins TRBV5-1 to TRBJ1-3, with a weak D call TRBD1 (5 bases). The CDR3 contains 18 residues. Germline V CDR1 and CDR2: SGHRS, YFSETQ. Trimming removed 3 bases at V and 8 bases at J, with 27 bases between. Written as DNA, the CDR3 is TGCGCCAGCAGCTCGGGGGGTTTTGGCAAGAACCGGGAGGACACCATATATTTT. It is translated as CASSSGGFGKNREDTIYF. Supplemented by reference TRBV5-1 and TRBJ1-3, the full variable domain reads KAGVTQTPRYLIKTRGQQVTLSCSPISGHRSVSWYQQTPGQGLQFLFEYFSETQRNKGNFPGRFSGRQFSNSRSEMNVSTLELGDSALYLCASSSGGFGKNREDTIYFGEGSWLTVV.

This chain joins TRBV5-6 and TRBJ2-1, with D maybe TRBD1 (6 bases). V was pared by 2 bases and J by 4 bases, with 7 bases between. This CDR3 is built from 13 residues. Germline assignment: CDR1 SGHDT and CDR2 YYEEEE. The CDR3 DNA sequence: TGTGCCAGCAGCTTAGGGGGTTACAATGAGCAGTTCTTC. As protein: CASSLGGYNEQFF.

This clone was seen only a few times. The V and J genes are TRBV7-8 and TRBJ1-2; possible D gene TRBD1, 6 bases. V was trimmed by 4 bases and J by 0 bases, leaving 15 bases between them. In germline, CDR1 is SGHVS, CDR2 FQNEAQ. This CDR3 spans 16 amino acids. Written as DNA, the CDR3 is TGTGCCAGCAGCTCGCCGAGGACAGATTCTAACTATGGCTACACCTTC. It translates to CASSSPRTDSNYGYTF. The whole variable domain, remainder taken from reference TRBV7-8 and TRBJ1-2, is GAGVSQSPRYKVAKRGQDVALRCDPISGHVSLFWYQQALGQGPEFLTYFQNEAQLDKSGLPSDRFFAERPEGSVSTLKIQRTQQEDSAVYLCASSSPRTDSNYGYTFGSGTRLTVV.

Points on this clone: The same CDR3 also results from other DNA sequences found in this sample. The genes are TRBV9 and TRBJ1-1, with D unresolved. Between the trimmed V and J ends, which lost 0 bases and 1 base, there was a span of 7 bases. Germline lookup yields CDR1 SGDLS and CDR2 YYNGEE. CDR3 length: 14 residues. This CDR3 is CASSVAQKNTEAFF. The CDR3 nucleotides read TGTGCCAGCAGCGTAGCACAAAAGAACACTGAAGCTTTCTTT.

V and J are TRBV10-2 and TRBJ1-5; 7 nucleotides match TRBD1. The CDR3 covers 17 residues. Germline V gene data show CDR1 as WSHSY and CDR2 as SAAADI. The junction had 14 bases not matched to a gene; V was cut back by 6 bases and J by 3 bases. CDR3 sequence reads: CASSPTTGIYDNQPQHF. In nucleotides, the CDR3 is TGCGCCAGCAGCCCCACGACAGGGATATATGACAATCAGCCCCAGCATTTT.

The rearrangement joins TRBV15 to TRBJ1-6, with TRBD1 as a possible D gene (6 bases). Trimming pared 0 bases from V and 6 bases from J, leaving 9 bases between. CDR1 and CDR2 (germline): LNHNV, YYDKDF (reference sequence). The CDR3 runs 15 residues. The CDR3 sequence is CATSRDGGANSPLHF. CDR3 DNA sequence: TGTGCCACCAGCAGAGATGGGGGGGCTAATTCACCCCTCCACTTT.

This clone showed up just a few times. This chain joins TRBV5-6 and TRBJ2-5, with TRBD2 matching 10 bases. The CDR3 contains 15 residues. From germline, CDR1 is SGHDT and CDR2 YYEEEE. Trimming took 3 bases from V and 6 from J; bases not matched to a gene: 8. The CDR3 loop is CASSSIGTSEKTQYF. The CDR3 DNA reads TGTGCCAGCAGCTCCATCGGGACTAGCGAGAAGACCCAGTACTTC.

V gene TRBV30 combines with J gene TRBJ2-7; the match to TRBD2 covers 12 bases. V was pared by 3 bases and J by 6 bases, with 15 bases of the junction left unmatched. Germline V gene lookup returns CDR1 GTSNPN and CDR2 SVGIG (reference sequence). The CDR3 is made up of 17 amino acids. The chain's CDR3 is CAWRTLPLAGGPGEQYF. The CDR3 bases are TGTGCCTGGAGAACCCTACCGCTAGCGGGGGGGCCTGGCGAGCAGTACTTC.

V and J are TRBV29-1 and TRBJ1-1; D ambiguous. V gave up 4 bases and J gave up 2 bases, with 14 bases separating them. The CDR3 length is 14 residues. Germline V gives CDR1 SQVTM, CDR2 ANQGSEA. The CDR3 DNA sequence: TGCAGCGTTGTTTCGCTAAAATTAAACACTGAAGCTTTCTTT. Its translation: CSVVSLKLNTEAFF.

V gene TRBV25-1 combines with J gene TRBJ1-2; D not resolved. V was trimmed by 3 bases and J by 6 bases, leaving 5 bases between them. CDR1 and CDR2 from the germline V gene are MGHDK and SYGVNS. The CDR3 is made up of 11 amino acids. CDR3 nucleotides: TGTGCCAGCAGTGATCTAAATGGCTACACCTTC. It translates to CASSDLNGYTF.

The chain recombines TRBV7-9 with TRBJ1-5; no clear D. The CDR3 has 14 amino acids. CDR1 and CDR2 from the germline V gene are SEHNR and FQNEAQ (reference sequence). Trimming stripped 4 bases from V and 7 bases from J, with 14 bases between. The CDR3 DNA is TGTGCCAGCAGCTCTTACACCGTAACCCAGCCCCAGCATTTT. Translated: CASSSYTVTQPQHF.

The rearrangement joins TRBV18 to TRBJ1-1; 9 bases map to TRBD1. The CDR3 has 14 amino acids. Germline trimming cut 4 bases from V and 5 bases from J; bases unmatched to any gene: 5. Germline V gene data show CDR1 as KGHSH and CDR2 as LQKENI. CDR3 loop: CASSRGQGITEAFF. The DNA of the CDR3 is TGTGCCAGCTCACGCGGACAGGGGATAACTGAAGCTTTCTTT.

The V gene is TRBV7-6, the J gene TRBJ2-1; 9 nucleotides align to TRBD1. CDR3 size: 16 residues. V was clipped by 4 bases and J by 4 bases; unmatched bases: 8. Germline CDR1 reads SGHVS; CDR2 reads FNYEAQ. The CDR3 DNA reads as TGTGCCAGCAGCTCCGCACAGGGGGCGCGATACAATGAGCAGTTCTTC. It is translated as CASSSAQGARYNEQFF.

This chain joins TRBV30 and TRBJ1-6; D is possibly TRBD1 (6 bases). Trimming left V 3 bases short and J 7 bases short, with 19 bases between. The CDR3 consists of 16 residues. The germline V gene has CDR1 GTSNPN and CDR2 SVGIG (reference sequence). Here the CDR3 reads CAWRGGGLPYNSPLHF. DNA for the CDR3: TGTGCCTGGAGGGGAGGGGGGCTCCCGTACAATTCACCCCTCCACTTT.

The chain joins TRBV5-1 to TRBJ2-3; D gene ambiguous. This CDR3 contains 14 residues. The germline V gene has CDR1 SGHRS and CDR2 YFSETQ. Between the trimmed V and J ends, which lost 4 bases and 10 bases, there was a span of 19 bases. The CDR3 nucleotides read TGCGCCAGCAGCCAAATCCTAGGCCTAAATTCGCAGTATTTT. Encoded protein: CASSQILGLNSQYF.

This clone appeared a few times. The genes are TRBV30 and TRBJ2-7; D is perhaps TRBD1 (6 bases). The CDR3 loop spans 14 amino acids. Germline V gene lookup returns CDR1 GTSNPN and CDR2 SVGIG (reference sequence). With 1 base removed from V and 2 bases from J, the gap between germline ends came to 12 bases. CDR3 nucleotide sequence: TGTGCCTGGAGTGCGGGCAGGGGAGCCTACGAGCAGTACTTC. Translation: CAWSAGRGAYEQYF.

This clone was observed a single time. The CDR3 sequence: CASSLAAGANYGYTF. The CDR3, as DNA: TGTGCCAGCAGCTTGGCTGCCGGGGCTAACTATGGCTACACCTTC. This chain joins TRBV5-6 and TRBJ1-2; D unresolved. The CDR3 spans 15 residues. The germline V gene has CDR1 SGHDT and CDR2 YYEEEE. Trimming left V 0 bases short and J 0 bases short, with 9 bases between.

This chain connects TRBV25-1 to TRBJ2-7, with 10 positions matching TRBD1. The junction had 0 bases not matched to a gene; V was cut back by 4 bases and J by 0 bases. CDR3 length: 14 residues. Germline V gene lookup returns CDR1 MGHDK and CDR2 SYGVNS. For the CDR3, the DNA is TGTGCCAGCAGTGGGGACAGGGGCTCCTACGAGCAGTACTTC. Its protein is CASSGDRGSYEQYF.

CDR3 DNA: TGCGCCAGCAGCGTAAAAACAGGCGGCCTCCAAGAGACCCAGTACTTC. This gives the protein CASSVKTGGLQETQYF. The V gene is TRBV5-1, the J gene TRBJ2-5; D possibly corresponds to TRBD1 (5 bases). Trimming shortened V by 4 bases and J by 1 base, and 17 bases separated the two germline ends. This CDR3 region has 16 residues. Germline CDR1 reads SGHRS; CDR2 reads YFSETQ.